Listed below are T cell receptor beta chains from one sample, sequenced in a study of CD8+ T cells in alopecia areata. Sequencing used immunoSEQ multiplex PCR; TCRdb keeps in-frame clones, though not all of them. The data hold approximately 200,000 clones, with 50% to 60% observed a single time. The material was CD4+ T cells sorted from blood, obtained at week 4, from a patient treated with tofacitinib. Receptors were obtained from a human donor with alopecia areata. Both conserved end residues are part of each CDR3. The D gene is left open where the match is weak. Size values are once, few and many counts, or a class for expanded clones, and some rows have none.

D gene: .; V gene: TRBV7-2; clone size: few; J gene: TRBJ2-7; CDR3 protein: CASSSSGGKEQYF; CDR3 DNA: TGTGCCAGCAGCTCATCAGGGGGGAAGGAGCAGTACTTC
D gene: .; V gene: TRBV25-1; clone size: .; J gene: TRBJ1-1; CDR3 protein: CASSDGDTEAFF; CDR3 DNA: TGTGCCAGCAGTGATGGGGACACTGAAGCTTTCTTT
D gene: .; V gene: TRBV25-1; clone size: few; J gene: TRBJ2-1; CDR3 protein: CASSRIGNEQFF; CDR3 DNA: TGTGCCAGCAGTCGAATTGGTAATGAGCAGTTCTTC
D gene: .; V gene: TRBV27; clone size: .; J gene: TRBJ2-6; CDR3 protein: CASSFRTGANVLTF; CDR3 DNA: TGTGCCAGCAGCTTCAGGACTGGGGCCAACGTCCTGACTTTC
D gene: .; V gene: TRBV5-6; clone size: .; J gene: TRBJ2-2; CDR3 protein: CASTHQGPNTGELFF; CDR3 DNA: TGTGCCAGCACCCATCAGGGTCCGAACACCGGGGAGCTGTTTTTT
D gene: .; V gene: TRBV19; clone size: .; J gene: TRBJ2-3; CDR3 protein: CASSIGRHTDTQYF; CDR3 DNA: TGTGCCAGTAGTATTGGGAGGCACACAGATACGCAGTATTTT
D gene: TRBD1; V gene: TRBV18; clone size: .; J gene: TRBJ1-5; CDR3 protein: CASSPGQGGHSNQPQHF; CDR3 DNA: TGTGCCAGCTCACCGGGACAGGGGGGCCATAGCAATCAGCCCCAGCATTTT
D gene: .; V gene: TRBV29-1; clone size: few; J gene: TRBJ2-3; CDR3 protein: CSGPSTDRTDTQYF; CDR3 DNA: TGCAGCGGACCATCGACAGATCGCACAGATACGCAGTATTTT
D gene: TRBD2; V gene: TRBV18; clone size: .; J gene: TRBJ2-5; CDR3 protein: CASSPEGLARETQYF; CDR3 DNA: TGTGCCAGCTCACCCGAGGGACTAGCCAGAGAGACCCAGTACTTC
D gene: .; V gene: TRBV29-1; clone size: .; J gene: TRBJ2-2; CDR3 protein: CSAAGPTGELFF; CDR3 DNA: TGCAGCGCCGCAGGCCCCACCGGGGAGCTGTTTTTT
D gene: .; V gene: TRBV6-6; clone size: .; J gene: TRBJ1-2; CDR3 protein: CASSYLGGGYTF; CDR3 DNA: TGTGCCAGCAGTTACTTGGGGGGCGGCTACACCTTC
D gene: .; V gene: TRBV15; clone size: .; J gene: TRBJ1-1; CDR3 protein: CATSRELGDTEAFF; CDR3 DNA: TGTGCCACCAGCAGAGAGCTTGGGGACACTGAAGCTTTCTTT
D gene: TRBD1; V gene: TRBV30; clone size: .; J gene: TRBJ2-3; CDR3 protein: CAWHTPGQVLPDTQYF; CDR3 DNA: TGTGCCTGGCACACGCCGGGACAGGTCCTACCAGATACGCAGTATTTT
D gene: TRBD1; V gene: TRBV4-1; clone size: .; J gene: TRBJ1-2; CDR3 protein: CASSQPGQGINYGYTF; CDR3 DNA: TGCGCCAGCAGCCAGCCGGGACAGGGAATCAACTATGGCTACACCTTC
D gene: .; V gene: TRBV5-1; clone size: .; J gene: TRBJ2-5; CDR3 protein: CASSLTGRVQETQYF; CDR3 DNA: TGCGCCAGCAGCTTAACAGGTCGGGTCCAAGAGACCCAGTACTTC
D gene: .; V gene: TRBV6-5; clone size: .; J gene: TRBJ1-4; CDR3 protein: CASSGSPTNEKLFF; CDR3 DNA: TGTGCCTCAAGCGGAAGTCCAACTAATGAAAAACTGTTTTTT
D gene: .; V gene: TRBV2; clone size: .; J gene: TRBJ2-7; CDR3 protein: CASSEDMGYEQYF; CDR3 DNA: TGTGCCAGCAGTGAAGATATGGGCTACGAGCAGTACTTC
D gene: .; V gene: TRBV7-9; clone size: .; J gene: TRBJ1-2; CDR3 protein: CASSPVEGLDYGYTF; CDR3 DNA: TGTGCCAGCAGCCCCGTTGAGGGGCTGGACTATGGCTACACCTTC
D gene: TRBD1; V gene: TRBV29-1; clone size: .; J gene: TRBJ2-5; CDR3 protein: CSAVLGTAQETQYF; CDR3 DNA: TGCAGCGCCGTATTGGGGACAGCCCAAGAGACCCAGTACTTC
D gene: .; V gene: TRBV30; clone size: .; J gene: TRBJ1-2; CDR3 protein: CAWTREYGYTF; CDR3 DNA: TGTGCCTGGACAAGGGAGTATGGCTACACCTTC
D gene: .; V gene: TRBV23-1; clone size: few; J gene: TRBJ1-5; CDR3 protein: CACTLGNSNQPQHF; CDR3 DNA: TGCGCCTGTACGCTAGGGAATAGCAATCAGCCCCAGCATTTT
D gene: TRBD2; V gene: TRBV14; clone size: .; J gene: TRBJ2-3; CDR3 protein: CASSQGSGGMTDTQYF; CDR3 DNA: TGTGCCAGCAGCCAAGGAAGCGGGGGGATGACAGATACGCAGTATTTT
D gene: .; V gene: TRBV30; clone size: few; J gene: TRBJ2-5; CDR3 protein: CAWSVGRQETQYF; CDR3 DNA: TGTGCCTGGAGTGTGGGGAGGCAAGAGACCCAGTACTTC
D gene: TRBD2; V gene: TRBV4-1; clone size: .; J gene: TRBJ2-1; CDR3 protein: CASSQEWRGAHEQFF; CDR3 DNA: TGCGCCAGCAGCCAAGAATGGCGGGGGGCCCATGAGCAGTTCTTC
D gene: .; V gene: TRBV30; clone size: .; J gene: TRBJ2-2; CDR3 protein: CAWNLAGELFF; CDR3 DNA: TGTGCCTGGAACCTGGCCGGGGAGCTGTTTTTT
D gene: .; V gene: TRBV7-9; clone size: .; J gene: TRBJ2-2; CDR3 protein: CASSFGGSGELFF; CDR3 DNA: TGTGCCAGCAGCTTTGGTGGGTCCGGGGAGCTGTTTTTT
D gene: .; V gene: TRBV29-1; clone size: once; J gene: TRBJ2-5; CDR3 protein: CSVVEVGAQYF; CDR3 DNA: TGCAGCGTTGTCGAGGTTGGGGCCCAGTACTTC
D gene: .; V gene: TRBV27; clone size: .; J gene: TRBJ2-7; CDR3 protein: CASGQLRGRQYF; CDR3 DNA: TGTGCCAGCGGGCAGCTTCGAGGCAGGCAGTACTTC
D gene: TRBD1; V gene: TRBV9; clone size: .; J gene: TRBJ1-2; CDR3 protein: CASKSGTGGNYGYTF; CDR3 DNA: TGTGCCAGCAAATCCGGGACAGGGGGGAACTATGGCTACACCTTC
D gene: TRBD1; V gene: TRBV6-5; clone size: .; J gene: TRBJ1-1; CDR3 protein: CASLGQLNTEAFF; CDR3 DNA: TGTGCCAGCCTGGGACAGTTGAACACTGAAGCTTTCTTT
D gene: TRBD1; V gene: TRBV6-5; clone size: once; J gene: TRBJ1-2; CDR3 protein: CASSGTAYGYTF; CDR3 DNA: TGTGCCAGCAGCGGGACAGCCTATGGCTACACCTTC
D gene: .; V gene: TRBV9; clone size: .; J gene: TRBJ2-1; CDR3 protein: CASSWQEIYGEQFF; CDR3 DNA: TGTGCCAGCAGCTGGCAGGAGATCTACGGTGAGCAGTTCTTC
D gene: .; V gene: TRBV29-1; clone size: once; J gene: TRBJ2-7; CDR3 protein: CSGHRDGREQYF; CDR3 DNA: TGCAGCGGACACAGGGATGGTAGGGAGCAGTACTTC
D gene: TRBD2; V gene: TRBV28; clone size: few; J gene: TRBJ2-3; CDR3 protein: CASSRGTSGVTDTQYF; CDR3 DNA: TGTGCCAGCAGTCGCGGGACTAGCGGGGTCACAGATACGCAGTATTTT
D gene: .; V gene: TRBV29-1; clone size: .; J gene: TRBJ1-2; CDR3 protein: CSVDRRPSYGYTF; CDR3 DNA: TGCAGCGTTGATCGAAGACCGAGCTATGGCTACACCTTC